This is a list of T cell receptor beta chains from one sample in a study of shared clonotypes between healthy human individuals. Generated by immunoSEQ multiplex PCR, the TCRdb table keeps only in-frame clones and is missing some. The sample carries approximately 1,000,000 clones, about 80% recorded once. Sequencing was performed on memory CD4+ T cells from PBMCs. All receptors derive from a man younger than 35 in good health. Some clones in this sample may be carry-over from other donors' samples. Both conserved end residues are part of each CDR3.

J	V	CDR3
TRBJ2-7	TRBV5-6	CASSSLRDRSTYEQYF
TRBJ2-1	TRBV7-2	CASSSIRHREQFF
TRBJ2-5	TRBV6-5	CASSGQTRQETQYF
TRBJ2-2	TRBV7-8	CASSRRGQGIGNTGELFF
TRBJ2-7	TRBV30	CAWSRGSSYSYEQYF
TRBJ2-1	TRBV6-5	CASSSSNQGNEQFF
TRBJ2-7	TRBV7-7	CASSDGLAGLGEQYF
TRBJ2-1	TRBV19	CASSLGLATYNEQFF
TRBJ2-7	TRBV11-3	CASSLDGRGEQYF
TRBJ2-7	TRBV7-2	CASSTGQGTAYEQYF
TRBJ1-1	TRBV2	CASNYAAEAFF
TRBJ2-3	TRBV7-8	CASSLDDRGRGTDTQYF
TRBJ1-6	TRBV18	CASSQQSLLYNSPLHF
TRBJ2-5	TRBV5-1	CASSRDETQYF
TRBJ2-7	TRBV6-4	CASSSLGLAQEQYF
TRBJ2-1	TRBV18	CASSPDSNEQFF